This T cell receptor beta chain originates from a study of technical replicates of blood from a handful of donors. The germline gives CDR1 SGHAT, CDR2 FQNNGV. V trimming: 7 bases; J trimming: 0 bases; junction bases outside the gene matches: 1. There are 15 residues in the CDR3. Method: immunoSEQ multiplex PCR; TCRdb's copy keeps in-frame clones and lacks some. The sample has some 48,000 clones; roughly 95% are singletons. The receptor's source is a human donor in good health. The V and J genes are TRBV11-2 and TRBJ2-1; 12 bases map to TRBD2. The sample comprised T cells isolated from PBMCs. CDR3 bases: TGTGCCAGCACACTAGCGGGAGGCTCCTACAATGAGCAGTTCTTC. This encodes CASTLAGGSYNEQFF.